These 30 T cell receptor beta chains were sequenced from one sample in a study of OX40 agonist ivuxolimab in advanced cancers. Assay used: immunoSEQ multiplex PCR; TCRdb lists only in-frame clones, some missing. The table shows over 60,000 clones, with around 83% occurring only once. The sequenced sample was CD4+ or CD8+ T cells sorted from blood, obtained in a trial of the OX40 agonist ivuxolimab. The receptors were gathered from an adult with an advanced solid tumor such as melanoma, head and neck, liver or kidney cancer.

The chain couples TRBV28 to TRBJ1-2; D gene unclear. CDR3 length equals 12 residues. CDR1 and CDR2 from the germline V gene are MDHEN and SYDVKM. The ends were cut back, 6 bases at V and 4 bases at J, with 9 bases in the middle. The CDR3 bases are TGTGCCAGCAGCCCGGACCGCTATGGCTACACCTTC. The encoded protein is CASSPDRYGYTF.

V usage is TRBV5-1 and J usage is TRBJ2-1; D gene uncertain. This CDR3 contains 15 residues. Looked up from germline, CDR1 is SGHRS and CDR2 is YFSETQ. V was trimmed by 4 bases and J by 3 bases, leaving 14 bases between them. The CDR3 nucleotides read TGCGCCAGCAGCCCCTCGCCGGTGGACTACAATGAGCAGTTCTTC. It codes for CASSPSPVDYNEQFF.

V usage is TRBV19 and J usage is TRBJ1-6; D is unresolved. Germline CDR1 and CDR2: LNHDA and SQIVND (reference sequence). The CDR3 is made up of 14 amino acids. V shed 3 bases and J shed 7 bases, with 10 bases lying between them. DNA for the CDR3: TGTGCCAGTAGTATTCGGGCCGAAAATTCACCCCTCCACTTT. It is translated as CASSIRAENSPLHF.

The chain carries TRBV5-6 and TRBJ2-7; 8 nucleotides agree with TRBD1. The CDR3 sequence is 16 residues long. V trimming: 4 bases; J trimming: 0 bases; junction bases outside the gene matches: 9. Germline CDR1 SGHDT, CDR2 YYEEEE. The CDR3 spells CASSPTWTGTSYEQYF. For the CDR3, the DNA is TGTGCCAGCAGCCCAACCTGGACAGGGACCTCCTACGAGCAGTACTTC.

V usage is TRBV6-1 and J usage is TRBJ1-3; D unresolved. This CDR3 is built from 15 residues. Per the germline V gene, CDR1 is MNHNS and CDR2 is SASEGT. The ends were cut back, 3 bases at V and 2 bases at J, with 11 bases in the middle. CDR3: CASSDRVAPGNTIYF. CDR3 bases: TGTGCCAGCAGTGACCGGGTAGCGCCTGGAAACACCATATATTTT.

J is TRBJ1-1 and V is TRBV19; no clear D. The CDR3 has 11 amino acids. The V end lost 4 bases, the J end lost 12 bases, and 12 bases lay between the germline ends. In germline, CDR1 is LNHDA, CDR2 SQIVND (reference sequence). CDR3 region: CASSKQLMTFF. The DNA for the CDR3 is TGTGCCAGTAGTAAACAGCTGATGACTTTCTTT.

This chain connects TRBV9 to TRBJ2-4; 10 nucleotides line up with TRBD2. The CDR3 runs 14 residues. V shed 1 base, J shed 8 bases, and the junction held 3 bases outside the gene matches. The germline V gene encodes CDR1 SGDLS and CDR2 YYNGEE. CDR3 residues: CASSVTSGGDIQYF. CDR3 DNA: TGTGCCAGCAGCGTAACCAGCGGGGGGGACATTCAGTACTTC.

This rearrangement joins TRBV5-1 to TRBJ2-7; 7 bases align to TRBD1. The trim removed 3 bases at V and 0 bases at J, leaving 6 bases unmatched. CDR3 size: 15 residues. Per the germline V gene, CDR1 is SGHRS and CDR2 is YFSETQ. In DNA, the CDR3 is TGCGCCAGCAGCTCTACAGGGGTTATCTCCTACGAGCAGTACTTC. The encoded protein is CASSSTGVISYEQYF. Combining the CDR3 with reference TRBV5-1 and TRBJ2-7 gives the whole variable domain KAGVTQTPRYLIKTRGQQVTLSCSPISGHRSVSWYQQTPGQGLQFLFEYFSETQRNKGNFPGRFSGRQFSNSRSEMNVSTLELGDSALYLCASSSTGVISYEQYFGPGTRLTVT.

The CDR3 DNA is TGCGCCAGCAGCTCTGACAGGGGGTATGACAATGAGCAGTTCTTC. This sequence encodes CASSSDRGYDNEQFF. The V and J genes are TRBV5-1 and TRBJ2-1, with TRBD1 matching 9 bases. CDR3 length: 15 residues. V trimming: 3 bases; J trimming: 5 bases; junction bases outside the gene matches: 6. The germline CDR1 and CDR2 sequences are SGHRS and YFSETQ.

V usage is TRBV6-5 and J usage is TRBJ1-6; TRBD1 matches 9 bases. From germline, CDR1 is MNHEY and CDR2 SVGAGI. Trimming removed 7 bases from V and 7 bases from J; junction bases left unmatched: 8. The length of the CDR3 is 15 residues. The CDR3 is CASNLDRGTNSPLHF. The CDR3 nucleotides are TGTGCCAGCAATCTCGACAGGGGGACCAATTCACCCCTCCACTTT.

The chain uses TRBV10-3 and TRBJ2-7; 12 nucleotides align to TRBD1. Losses at the gene ends were 6 bases for V and 7 bases for J; bases not matched to a gene: 10. The V gene's germline CDR1 is ENHRY and CDR2 SYGVKD. The CDR3 contains 15 residues. The CDR3 loop is CAISLGQGASREQYF. As DNA, the CDR3 is TGTGCCATCAGCCTGGGACAGGGGGCTTCTAGGGAGCAGTACTTC.

The rearrangement uses TRBV29-1 and TRBJ2-1; D is uncertain. This CDR3 spans 15 amino acids. Trimming left V 3 bases short and J 1 base short, with 13 bases between. CDR1 SQVTM and CDR2 ANQGSEA come from the germline V gene. CDR3 sequence (DNA): TGCAGCGTTGATTTTTTGTCATCTTCCTACAATGAGCAGTTCTTC. Translating it yields CSVDFLSSSYNEQFF.

The J gene is TRBJ1-2, the V gene TRBV6-5, with D perhaps TRBD1 (6 bases). The CDR3 consists of 12 residues. The V and J ends lost 5 bases and 8 bases respectively, with 12 bases between them. Germline CDR1 is MNHEY and CDR2 is SVGAGI. CDR3 bases: TGTGCCAGCAGTGAAGGGGGGGTCGGCTACACCTTC. Translation: CASSEGGVGYTF.

This clone was recorded once. The gene calls are TRBV6-1 and TRBJ2-1; 8 bases agree with TRBD1. CDR1 and CDR2 (germline): MNHNS, SASEGT. The J segment lost 0 bases and the V segment lost 6 bases, leaving 4 bases of the junction unmatched. The CDR3 is 15 amino acids. Here the CDR3 reads CASSRDRNSYNEQFF. CDR3 sequence (DNA): TGTGCCAGCAGCCGGGACAGGAACTCCTACAATGAGCAGTTCTTC.

The chain links TRBV19 to TRBJ1-2; D call uncertain. Trimming took 5 bases from V and 4 from J, leaving 11 bases between them. The CDR3 consists of 13 residues. The V gene's germline CDR1 is LNHDA and CDR2 SQIVND (reference sequence). The CDR3 loop reads CASSSREAYGYTF. The CDR3 nucleotides are TGTGCCAGTAGTTCCCGGGAGGCCTATGGCTACACCTTC.

This sequence joins TRBV10-3 and TRBJ1-2, with D possibly TRBD1 on 5 matching bases. The CDR3 consists of 15 residues. V was shortened by 4 bases and J by 2 bases, with 14 bases between the two germline ends. The germline V gene encodes CDR1 ENHRY and CDR2 SYGVKD. In nucleotides, the CDR3 is TGTGCCATCAGTGGTGGGGCGGGGACCAACTATGGCTACACCTTC. Its protein is CAISGGAGTNYGYTF.

V usage is TRBV9 and J usage is TRBJ2-1; 7 bases are a match to TRBD2. Unmatched junction bases numbered 7, after V lost 4 bases and J lost 6 bases. This CDR3 region has 14 residues. From germline, CDR1 is SGDLS and CDR2 YYNGEE. CDR3: CASSTRSGVNEQFF. CDR3 bases: TGTGCCAGCAGCACGAGAAGCGGGGTCAATGAGCAGTTCTTC.

The chain links TRBV19 to TRBJ2-5, with 12 bases fitting TRBD1. The trim removed 2 bases at V and 5 bases at J, leaving 6 bases unmatched. The germline V gene has CDR1 LNHDA and CDR2 SQIVND (reference sequence). The CDR3 length is 16 residues. The CDR3 here is CASSIPGQGASETQYF. CDR3 bases: TGTGCCAGTAGTATACCGGGACAGGGGGCTTCGGAGACCCAGTACTTC.

This clone was recorded only once. V is TRBV9 and J is TRBJ2-7; possible D gene TRBD1, 6 bases. The ends were cut back, 0 bases at V and 0 bases at J, with 7 bases in the middle. The germline CDR1 and CDR2 sequences are SGDLS and YYNGEE. CDR3 size: 14 residues. The CDR3 spells CASSVGDTSYEQYF. In DNA, the CDR3 is TGTGCCAGCAGCGTAGGGGACACCTCCTACGAGCAGTACTTC.

The chain has TRBV11-1 and TRBJ2-4; D is unclear. This CDR3 has 15 residues. V was pared by 1 base and J by 1 base, with 8 bases between. Germline CDR1 SGHAT, CDR2 FQDESV (reference sequence). CDR3 sequence: CASSLVVGAKNIQYF. In nucleotides, the CDR3 is TGTGCCAGCAGCTTAGTTGTCGGTGCCAAAAACATTCAGTACTTC.

The V call is TRBV6-1, the J call TRBJ1-4, with a possible D match to TRBD1 (5 bases). The CDR3 runs to 17 residues. V lost 1 base and J lost 6, with 18 bases in between. Germline CDR1 and CDR2: MNHNS and SASEGT. CDR3 in DNA: TGTGCCAGCAGTGAAGTGGGTGGGGGGGGAATCGATGAAAAACTGTTTTTT. Amino acid sequence: CASSEVGGGGIDEKLFF.

The chain joins TRBV5-1 to TRBJ2-4; tentative D call: TRBD2 (5 bases). CDR1 and CDR2 (germline): SGHRS, YFSETQ. Between the trimmed V and J ends, which lost 0 bases and 2 bases, there was a span of 12 bases. CDR3 length: 16 residues. The CDR3: CASSLGSGGSKNIQYF. The CDR3 DNA sequence: TGCGCCAGCAGCTTGGGATCAGGAGGTTCCAAAAACATTCAGTACTTC.

CDR3 sequence: CASSLPQGEQYF. The CDR3 DNA reads TGTGCCAGCAGTTTACCACAGGGGGAGCAGTACTTC. The gene calls are TRBV28 and TRBJ2-7; TRBD1 agrees at 7 bases. The germline V gene has CDR1 MDHEN and CDR2 SYDVKM. After removal of 2 bases from V and 7 bases from J, the junction contained 2 bases not matched to a gene. The CDR3 extends over 12 amino acids. The full variable domain, in which reference TRBV28 and TRBJ2-7 provide the parts outside the CDR3, is DVKVTQSSRYLVKRTGEKVFLECVQDMDHENMFWYRQDPGLGLRLIYFSYDVKMKEKGDIPEGYSVSREKKERFSLILESASTNQTSMYLCASSLPQGEQYFGPGTRLTVT.

The rearrangement joins TRBV4-1 to TRBJ2-3, with 7 bases identical to TRBD2. After removal of 1 base from V and 1 base from J, the junction contained 2 bases not matched to a gene. The length of the CDR3 is 15 residues. CDR1 is MGHRA and CDR2 is YSYEKL in the germline V gene. The CDR3 nucleotides read TGCGCCAGCAGCCAAGGACTAGCCGGCACAGATACGCAGTATTTT. Amino acid sequence: CASSQGLAGTDTQYF.

V is TRBV7-3 and J is TRBJ2-5, with D possibly called TRBD1 or TRBD2 (5 bases each). Per the germline V gene, CDR1 is SGHTA and CDR2 is FQGTGA. V dropped 4 bases and J dropped 2 bases, with 8 bases sitting between them. This CDR3 comprises 13 residues. The CDR3 reads CASSSGPQETQYF. As DNA, the CDR3 is TGTGCCAGCAGCTCGGGGCCACAAGAGACCCAGTACTTC.

The chain recombines TRBV6-5 with TRBJ1-6; D is ambiguous. Germline-derived CDR1 and CDR2 are MNHEY and SVGAGI. The CDR3 sequence is 13 residues long. Trimming removed 5 bases at V and 12 bases at J, with 14 bases between. The chain's CDR3 is CASSQGTERPLHF. DNA for the CDR3: TGTGCCAGCAGTCAAGGCACGGAGAGACCCCTCCACTTT.

The chain employs TRBV6-5 and TRBJ1-5, with D possibly being TRBD1 (6 bases). The V gene lost 4 bases and the J gene lost 9 bases, with 13 bases spanning the gap. Germline-derived CDR1 and CDR2 are MNHEY and SVGAGI. CDR3 length equals 13 residues. DNA for the CDR3: TGTGCCAGCAGTTGGGGGGCGGGGGCGCCCCAGCATTTT. Translating it yields CASSWGAGAPQHF.

The rearrangement joins TRBV28 to TRBJ1-5; 9 positions agree with TRBD1. V lost 2 bases and J lost 7; bases outside the gene matches: 9. Germline values: CDR1 MDHEN, CDR2 SYDVKM. The CDR3 consists of 16 residues. In DNA form, the CDR3 reads TGTGCCAGCAGTTTAACCCCGGGACAGGGTCGACAGCCCCAGCATTTT. It translates to CASSLTPGQGRQPQHF.

The chain combines TRBV5-5 with TRBJ1-6; possible D gene TRBD1, 6 bases. The V gene lost 0 bases and the J gene lost 9 bases, with 13 bases spanning the gap. The CDR3 extends over 15 amino acids. The germline V gene encodes CDR1 SGHKS and CDR2 YYEKEE (reference sequence). The CDR3 bases are TGTGCCAGCAGCTTGGAGAGACAGGCCCCTTCACCCCTCCACTTT. Its translation is CASSLERQAPSPLHF.

The J gene is TRBJ1-2, the V gene TRBV19; D uncertain. Trimming cost V 4 bases and J 2 bases, with 8 bases left between them. There are 13 residues in the CDR3. The V gene's germline CDR1 is LNHDA and CDR2 SQIVND (reference sequence). The CDR3 nucleotides read TGTGCCAGTAGTAACGGGGAAAACTATGGCTACACCTTC. Its translation: CASSNGENYGYTF.